This T cell receptor beta chain came from a study of shared clonotypes between healthy human individuals. Study-level background: The cohort had two women and a few men, ages 18 to 49. Overall study results and limits: The genetic and exposure-history diversity represented was limited by few donors. Unshared clonotypes carried lower generation probabilities than those common to all four donors.

The genomic DNA of each subset was split evenly across several immunoSEQ plates. Produced via immunoSEQ multiplex PCR; TCRdb's table is partial and in-frame only. Among roughly 2,000,000 clones listed, around 93% were seen once. Details on this clone: Its antigen is currently unknown.

V lost 4 bases and J lost 6, with 13 bases in between. Germline assignment: CDR1 MDHEN and CDR2 SYDVKM. The length of the CDR3 is 14 residues. Naive CD8 cells were CD45RO-negative, positively selected for CCR7, excluding terminally differentiated effector memory CD45RA+ cells. The chain carries TRBV28 and TRBJ2-1; no clear D. Sequencing used naive CD8+ T cells from PBMCs. This TCR was recovered from a man aged 18-30 years in good health. Some clones in this sample may be carry-over from other donors' samples. CDR3: CASSYVSQANEQFF. The CDR3 DNA follows: TGTGCCAGCAGTTATGTCTCCCAGGCCAATGAGCAGTTCTTC.